This record covers a single T cell receptor (beta chain). The antigen remains unidentified. Germline CDR1 and CDR2: SGHTA and FQGNSA. This CDR3 region has 15 residues. V lost 5 bases and J lost 4; bases outside the gene matches: 6. The table came from immunoSEQ multiplex PCR; TCRdb's copy has only in-frame clones and leaves some out. This sample carries 200,000 to 250,000 clones, about 95% of them seen once, and the ten largest clones take 1.7%. The sample comes from a study of T cell responses to AZD1222 COVID-19 vaccine. Study outcomes and limitations: Clonal diversity was possibly underestimated, and the donors were mostly white British, with more females. Regions 160-218 and 743-854 dominated among vaccine-associated CD4 TCRs spanning spike. Recipients of AZD1222 seropositive at baseline numbered only 5 to 7. Unmutated variant regions are reportedly targeted by nearly half of spike-specific TCRs.

The V gene is TRBV7-2, the J gene TRBJ2-5, with 11 bases that match TRBD2. This receptor was identified in an adult who received the MenACWY meningococcal vaccine as a control. Sequences were derived from peripheral blood, sampled 28 days after the second dose of the MenACWY control vaccine. The CDR3 sequence: CASSDSGGAGETQYF. In DNA form, the CDR3 reads TGTGCCAGCAGCGATAGCGGGGGGGCCGGAGAGACCCAGTACTTC.